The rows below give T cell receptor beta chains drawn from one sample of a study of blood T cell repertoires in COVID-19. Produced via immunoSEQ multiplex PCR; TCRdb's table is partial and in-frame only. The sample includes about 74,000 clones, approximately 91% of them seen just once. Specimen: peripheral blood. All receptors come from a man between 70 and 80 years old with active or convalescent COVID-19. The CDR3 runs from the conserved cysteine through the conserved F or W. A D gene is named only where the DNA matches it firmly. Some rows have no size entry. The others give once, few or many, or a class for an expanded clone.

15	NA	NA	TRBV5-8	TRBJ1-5	TGTGCCAGCAGCATCAGGGTGTCTAATAATCAGCCCCAGCATTTT	CASSIRVSNNQPQHF
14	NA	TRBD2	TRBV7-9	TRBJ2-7	TGTGCCAGCAGCTCGAGACTAGCGGGAGGGCCGTTCCACTTC	CASSSRLAGGPFHF
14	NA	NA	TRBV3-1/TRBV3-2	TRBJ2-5	TGTGCCAGCAGCCGCAGACAGGTTCAAGAGACCCAGTACTTC	CASSRRQVQETQYF
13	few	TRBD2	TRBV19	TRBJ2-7	TGTGCCAGTAAAAGAAGCGGGAGCGACGAGCAGTACTTC	CASKRSGSDEQYF
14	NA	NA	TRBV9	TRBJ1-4	TGTGCCAGCAGCGTAGCGGGTGCTAATGAAAAACTGTTTTTT	CASSVAGANEKLFF
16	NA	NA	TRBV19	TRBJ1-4	TGTGCCAGTAGTATGGAGGTTCTATCAACTAATGAAAAACTGTTTTTT	CASSMEVLSTNEKLFF
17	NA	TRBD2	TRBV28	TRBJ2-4	TGTGCCAGCAGTTTTATCCGCCCGGGAGGAGCCAAAAACATTCAGTACTTC	CASSFIRPGGAKNIQYF
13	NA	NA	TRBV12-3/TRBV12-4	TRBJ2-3	TGTGCCAGCAGTTTTTTATGGGAGGATACGCAGTATTTT	CASSFLWEDTQYF
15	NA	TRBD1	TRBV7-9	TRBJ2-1	TGTGCCAGCAGCTTAAGAGGGGGCGTCTACAATGAGCAGTTCTTC	CASSLRGGVYNEQFF
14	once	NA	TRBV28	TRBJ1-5	TGTGCCAGCAGTTTTAGATATAGCAATCAGCCCCAGCATTTT	CASSFRYSNQPQHF
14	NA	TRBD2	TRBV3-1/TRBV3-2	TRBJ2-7	TGTGCCAGCACCCGTCAGGGCGGGAGCTACGAGCAGTACTTC	CASTRQGGSYEQYF
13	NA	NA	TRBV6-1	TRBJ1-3	TGTGCCAGCAGTGAACTCAGGGGAAACACCATATATTTT	CASSELRGNTIYF
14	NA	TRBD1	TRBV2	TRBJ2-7	TGTGCCAGCAGTGAAGGGACAGGAGTCGGGGAGCAGTACTTC	CASSEGTGVGEQYF
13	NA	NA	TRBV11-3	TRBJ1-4	TGTGCCAGCAGCTTAGATGGGGGGGAAAAACTGTTTTTT	CASSLDGGEKLFF
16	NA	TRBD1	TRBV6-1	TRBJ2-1	TGTGCCAGCAGTGAAGCGCTTGGACAGGGTACCAATGAGCAGTTCTTC	CASSEALGQGTNEQFF
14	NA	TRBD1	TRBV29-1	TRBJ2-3	TGCAGCGTGGGTTCGGACAGGGGGCTAGATACGCAGTATTTT	CSVGSDRGLDTQYF
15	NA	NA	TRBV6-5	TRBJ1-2	TGTGCCAGCAGCTCTACAGGAAGTAGTGCCCGGGGCTACACCTTC	CASSSTGSSARGYTF
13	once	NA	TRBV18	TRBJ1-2	TGTGCCAGCTCACCAGACGGAGACTATGGCTACACCTTC	CASSPDGDYGYTF
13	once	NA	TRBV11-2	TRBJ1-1	TGTGCCAGCAGCTTAGGGCTGAACACTGAAGCTTTCTTT	CASSLGLNTEAFF
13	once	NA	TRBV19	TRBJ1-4	TGTGCCAGTAGTATAGGGGGCAACGAAAAACTGTTTTTT	CASSIGGNEKLFF
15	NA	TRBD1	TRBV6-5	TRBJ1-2	TGTGCCAGCAGTTCCGACCGAGGGGGCAGCTATGGCTACACCTTC	CASSSDRGGSYGYTF
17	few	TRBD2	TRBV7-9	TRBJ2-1	TGTGCCAGCAGCCCCGGGACTAGCGGAGAGGGGTACAATGAGCAGTTCTTC	CASSPGTSGEGYNEQFF
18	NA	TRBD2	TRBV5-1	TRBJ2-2	TGCGCCAGCAGCTTTATAACTAGCGGGAGGGCCTACGCCGGGGAGCTGTTTTTT	CASSFITSGRAYAGELFF
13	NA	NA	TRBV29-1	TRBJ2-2	TGCAGCGTTGGCCGGGAGAGCACCGGGGAGCTGTTTTTT	CSVGRESTGELFF
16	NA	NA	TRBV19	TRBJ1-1	TGTGCCAGTAGTAAACAGGGTAGTACGGTGAACACTGAAGCTTTCTTT	CASSKQGSTVNTEAFF
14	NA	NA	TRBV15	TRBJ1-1	TGTGCCACCAGCCGAGAGGTACAGGGCACTGAAGCTTTCTTT	CATSREVQGTEAFF
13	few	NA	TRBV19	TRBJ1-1	TGTGCCAGTATCGGGTTTGGGAGGGCTGAAGCTTTCTTT	CASIGFGRAEAFF
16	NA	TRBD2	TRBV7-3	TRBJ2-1	TGTGCCAGCAGCTTAACGGCTAGCGGGACTTACAATGAGCAGTTCTTC	CASSLTASGTYNEQFF
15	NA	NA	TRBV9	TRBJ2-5	TGTGCCAGCAGCGTAGAGGTGGACACTCAAGAGACCCAGTACTTC	CASSVEVDTQETQYF
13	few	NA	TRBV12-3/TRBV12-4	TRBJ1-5	TGTGCCAGCAGTTTAGCCCCAGGCCAGCCCCAGCATTTT	CASSLAPGQPQHF
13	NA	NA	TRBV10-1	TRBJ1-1	TGCGCCAGCAGTGGCCAGGGAGGTTCCTCTGCTTTCTTT	CASSGQGGSSAFF
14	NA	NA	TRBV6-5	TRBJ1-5	TGTGCCAGCAGCGGACTGCACGATAATCAGCCCCAGCATTTT	CASSGLHDNQPQHF
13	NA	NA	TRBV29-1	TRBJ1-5	TGCAGCGTTGAGGAGGACCGTAATCAGCCCCAGCATTTT	CSVEEDRNQPQHF
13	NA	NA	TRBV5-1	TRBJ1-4	TGCGCCAGCAGCTTAGGACAGACCGAAAAACTGTTTTTT	CASSLGQTEKLFF
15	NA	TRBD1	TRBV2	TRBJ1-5	TGTGCCAGCAAAACCGGGACAGAGGGGAATCAGCCCCAGCATTTT	CASKTGTEGNQPQHF
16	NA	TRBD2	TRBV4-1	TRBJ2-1	TGCGCCAGCAGCCAACCGGGACTAGGGCCTTACAATGAGCAGTTCTTC	CASSQPGLGPYNEQFF
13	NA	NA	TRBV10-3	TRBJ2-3	TGTGCCATCAGTGATTCTAGTGCAAATACGCAGTATTTT	CAISDSSANTQYF
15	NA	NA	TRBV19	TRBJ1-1	TGTGCCAGTAACCTTGAGGCCCAAGTCAACACTGAAGCTTTCTTT	CASNLEAQVNTEAFF
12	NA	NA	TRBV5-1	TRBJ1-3	TGCGCCAGCAGCCCAGACTTATCCACCATATATTTT	CASSPDLSTIYF
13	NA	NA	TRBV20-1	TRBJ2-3	TGCAGTGCTAGTGGCGGGGCTTCAGATACGCAGTATTTT	CSASGGASDTQYF
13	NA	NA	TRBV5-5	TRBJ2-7	TGTGCCAGCAGCCCGGTTAGTCTCTACGAGCAGTACTTC	CASSPVSLYEQYF
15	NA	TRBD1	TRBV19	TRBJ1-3	TGTGCCAGTCGCCGGGACAGGGTTACTGGAAACACCATATATTTT	CASRRDRVTGNTIYF
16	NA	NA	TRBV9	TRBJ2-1	TGTGCCAGCAGCGTAGTAGCAGGGTATGGGGACAATGAGCAGTTCTTC	CASSVVAGYGDNEQFF
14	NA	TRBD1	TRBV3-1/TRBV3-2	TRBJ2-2	TGTGCCAGCAGGACGACAGGGGTCGCCGGGGAGCTGTTTTTT	CASRTTGVAGELFF
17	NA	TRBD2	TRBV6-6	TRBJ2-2	TGTGCCAGCAGCCGAGGACTAGCGGGAGGGAATACCGGGGAGCTGTTTTTT	CASSRGLAGGNTGELFF
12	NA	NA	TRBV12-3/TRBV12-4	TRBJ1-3	TGTGCCAGCAGTTTATCAATAAACACCATATATTTT	CASSLSINTIYF
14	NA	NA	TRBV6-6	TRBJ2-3	TGTGCCGGAAGGAGGGCCGGGGGCACAGATACGCAGTATTTT	CAGRRAGGTDTQYF
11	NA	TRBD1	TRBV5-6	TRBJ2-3	TGTGCCAGCAGCTTGGTGGACAGGGAGTATTTT	CASSLVDREYF